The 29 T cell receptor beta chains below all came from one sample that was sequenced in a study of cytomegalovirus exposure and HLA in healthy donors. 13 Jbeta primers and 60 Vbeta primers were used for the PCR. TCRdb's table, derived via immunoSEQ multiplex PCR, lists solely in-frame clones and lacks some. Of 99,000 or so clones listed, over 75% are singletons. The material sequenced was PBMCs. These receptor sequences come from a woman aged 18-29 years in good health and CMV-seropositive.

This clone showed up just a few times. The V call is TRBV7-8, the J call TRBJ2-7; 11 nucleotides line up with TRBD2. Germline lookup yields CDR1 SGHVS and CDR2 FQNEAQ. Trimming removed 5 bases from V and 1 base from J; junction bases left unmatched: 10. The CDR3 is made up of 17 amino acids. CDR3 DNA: TGTGCCAGCAGCCCATTAACTAGCGGGAGCCTATCCTACGAGCAGTACTTC. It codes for CASSPLTSGSLSYEQYF.

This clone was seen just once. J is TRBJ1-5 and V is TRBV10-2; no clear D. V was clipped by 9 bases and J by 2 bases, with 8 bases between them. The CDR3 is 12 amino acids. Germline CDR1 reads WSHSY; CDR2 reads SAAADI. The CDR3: CASSPGNQPQHF. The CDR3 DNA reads TGCGCCAGTTCTCCAGGCAATCAGCCCCAGCATTTT.

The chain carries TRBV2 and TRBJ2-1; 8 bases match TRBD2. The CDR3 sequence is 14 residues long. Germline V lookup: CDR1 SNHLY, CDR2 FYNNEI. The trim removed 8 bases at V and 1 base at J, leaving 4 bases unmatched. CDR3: CASHGGVSYNEQFF. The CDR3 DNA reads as TGTGCCAGCCACGGGGGGGTATCCTACAATGAGCAGTTCTTC.

The CDR3 DNA reads as TGTGCCAGCAGTTTAGCGGGAGCGGGTACAGATACGCAGTATTTT. This gives the protein CASSLAGAGTDTQYF. The chain uses TRBV6-5 and TRBJ2-3; 9 bases fit TRBD2. Germline CDR1 is MNHEY and CDR2 is SVGAGI. The CDR3 is 15 amino acids. After removal of 4 bases from V and 3 bases from J, the junction contained 5 bases not matched to a gene.

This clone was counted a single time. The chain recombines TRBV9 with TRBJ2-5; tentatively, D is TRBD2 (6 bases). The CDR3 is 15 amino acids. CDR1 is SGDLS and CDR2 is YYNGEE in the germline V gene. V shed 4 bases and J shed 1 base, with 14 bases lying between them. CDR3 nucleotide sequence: TGTGCCAGCAGCAACGGAGGGGCGGTCCAAGAGACCCAGTACTTC. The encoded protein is CASSNGGAVQETQYF.

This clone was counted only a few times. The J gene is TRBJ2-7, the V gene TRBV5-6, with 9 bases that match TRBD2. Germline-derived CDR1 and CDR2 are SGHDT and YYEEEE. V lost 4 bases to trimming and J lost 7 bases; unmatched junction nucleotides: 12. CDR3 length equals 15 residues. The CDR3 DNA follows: TGTGCCAGCAGCAATGGAGGAGCGGGAGGTTCTGAGCAGTACTTC. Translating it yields CASSNGGAGGSEQYF.

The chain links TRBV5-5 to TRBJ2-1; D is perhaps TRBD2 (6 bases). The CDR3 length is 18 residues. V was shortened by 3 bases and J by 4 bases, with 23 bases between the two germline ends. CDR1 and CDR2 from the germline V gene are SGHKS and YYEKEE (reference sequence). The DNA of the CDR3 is TGTGCCAGCAGCTCCCCCGGGACCTTAATGCGGGATTACAATGAGCAGTTCTTC. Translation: CASSSPGTLMRDYNEQFF. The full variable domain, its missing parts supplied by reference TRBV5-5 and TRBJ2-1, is DAGVTQSPTHLIKTRGQQVTLRCSPISGHKSVSWYQQVLGQGPQFIFQYYEKEERGRGNFPDRFSARQFPNYSSELNVNALLLGDSALYLCASSSPGTLMRDYNEQFFGPGTRLTVL.

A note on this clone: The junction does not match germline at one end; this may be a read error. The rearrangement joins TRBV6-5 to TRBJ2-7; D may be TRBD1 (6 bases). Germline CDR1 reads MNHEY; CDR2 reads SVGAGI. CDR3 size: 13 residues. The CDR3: CVSNRVGSYEQYF. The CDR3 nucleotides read TGTGTCAGCAACAGGGTGGGGTCCTACGAGCAGTACTTC.

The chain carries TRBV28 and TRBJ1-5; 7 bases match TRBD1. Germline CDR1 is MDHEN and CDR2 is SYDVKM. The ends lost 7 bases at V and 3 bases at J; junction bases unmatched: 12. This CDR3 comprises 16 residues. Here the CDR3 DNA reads TGTGCCAGCAAACAGGACAGGTCATTTGTCAATCAGCCCCAGCATTTT. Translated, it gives CASKQDRSFVNQPQHF.

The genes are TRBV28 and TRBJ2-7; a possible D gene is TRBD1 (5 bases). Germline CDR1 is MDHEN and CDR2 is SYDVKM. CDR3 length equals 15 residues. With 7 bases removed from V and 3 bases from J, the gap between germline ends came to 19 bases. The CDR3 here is CASNPQGAGHYEQYF. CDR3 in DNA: TGTGCCAGCAATCCTCAAGGGGCCGGACACTACGAGCAGTACTTC.

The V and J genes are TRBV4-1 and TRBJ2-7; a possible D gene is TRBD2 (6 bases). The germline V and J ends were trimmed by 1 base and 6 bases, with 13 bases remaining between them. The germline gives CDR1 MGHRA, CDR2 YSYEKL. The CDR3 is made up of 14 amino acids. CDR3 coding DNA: TGCGCCAGCAGCCAAGGGTGGACTAATAGCGAGCAGTACTTC. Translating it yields CASSQGWTNSEQYF.

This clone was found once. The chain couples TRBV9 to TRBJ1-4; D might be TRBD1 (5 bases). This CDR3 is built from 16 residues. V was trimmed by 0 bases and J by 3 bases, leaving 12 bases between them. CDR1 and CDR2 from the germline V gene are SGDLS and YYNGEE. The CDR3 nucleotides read TGTGCCAGCAGCGTAGGGGGGAGGGGAGCTAATGAAAAACTGTTTTTT. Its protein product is CASSVGGRGANEKLFF.

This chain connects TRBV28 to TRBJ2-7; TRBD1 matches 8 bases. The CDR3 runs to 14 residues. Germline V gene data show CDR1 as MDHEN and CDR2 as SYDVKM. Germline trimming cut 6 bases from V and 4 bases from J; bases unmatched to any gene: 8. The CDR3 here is CASSLGTGLYEQYF. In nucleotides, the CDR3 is TGTGCCAGCAGCCTAGGGACAGGCCTTTACGAGCAGTACTTC.

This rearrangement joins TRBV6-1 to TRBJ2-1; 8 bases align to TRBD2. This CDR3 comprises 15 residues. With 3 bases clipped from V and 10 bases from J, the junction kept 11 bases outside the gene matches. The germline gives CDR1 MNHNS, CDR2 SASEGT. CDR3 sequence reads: CASSEGIGRANEQFF. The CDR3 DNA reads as TGTGCCAGCAGTGAGGGAATCGGGAGGGCCAACGAGCAGTTCTTC.

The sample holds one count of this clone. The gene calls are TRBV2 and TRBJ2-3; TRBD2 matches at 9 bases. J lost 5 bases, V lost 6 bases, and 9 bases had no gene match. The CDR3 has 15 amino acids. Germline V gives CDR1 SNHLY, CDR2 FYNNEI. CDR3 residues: CASRQVAGVGDTQYF. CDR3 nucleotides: TGTGCCAGCAGGCAGGTAGCGGGAGTAGGAGATACGCAGTATTTT. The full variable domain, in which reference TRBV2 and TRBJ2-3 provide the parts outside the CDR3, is EPEVTQTPSHQVTQMGQEVILRCVPISNHLYFYWYRQILGQKVEFLVSFYNNEISEKSEIFDDQFSVERPDGSNFTLKIRSTKLEDSAMYFCASRQVAGVGDTQYFGPGTRLTVL.

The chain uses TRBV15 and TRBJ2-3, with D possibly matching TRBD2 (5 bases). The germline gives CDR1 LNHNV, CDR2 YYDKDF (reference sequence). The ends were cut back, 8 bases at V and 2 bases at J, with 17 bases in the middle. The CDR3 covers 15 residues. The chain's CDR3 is CATRLEAGPTDTQYF. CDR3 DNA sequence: TGTGCCACCCGGCTTGAGGCGGGCCCCACAGATACGCAGTATTTT. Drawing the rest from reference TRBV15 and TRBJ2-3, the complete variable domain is DAMVIQNPRYQVTQFGKPVTLSCSQTLNHNVMYWYQQKSSQAPKLLFHYYDKDFNNEADTPDNFQSRRPNTSFCFLDIRSPGLGDTAMYLCATRLEAGPTDTQYFGPGTRLTVL.

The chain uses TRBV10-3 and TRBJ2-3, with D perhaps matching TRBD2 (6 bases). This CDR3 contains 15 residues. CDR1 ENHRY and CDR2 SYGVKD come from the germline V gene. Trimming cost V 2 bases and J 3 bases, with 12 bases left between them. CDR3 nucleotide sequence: TGTGCCATCAGTGAGCCGGGAGTGGGGACAGATACGCAGTATTTT. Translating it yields CAISEPGVGTDTQYF.

CDR3 bases: TGTGCCAGCAGCTTATCCAGGTACACTGAAGCTTTCTTT. As protein: CASSLSRYTEAFF. V gene TRBV5-4 combines with J gene TRBJ1-1; D remains unclear. The CDR3 sequence is 13 residues long. Looked up from germline, CDR1 is SGHNT and CDR2 is YYREEE (reference sequence). The V end lost 2 bases, the J end lost 3 bases, and 8 bases lay between the germline ends. The full variable domain, its missing parts supplied by reference TRBV5-4 and TRBJ1-1, is ETGVTQSPTHLIKTRGQQVTLRCSSQSGHNTVSWYQQALGQGPQFIFQYYREEENGRGNFPPRFSGLQFPNYSSELNVNALELDDSALYLCASSLSRYTEAFFGQGTRLTVV.

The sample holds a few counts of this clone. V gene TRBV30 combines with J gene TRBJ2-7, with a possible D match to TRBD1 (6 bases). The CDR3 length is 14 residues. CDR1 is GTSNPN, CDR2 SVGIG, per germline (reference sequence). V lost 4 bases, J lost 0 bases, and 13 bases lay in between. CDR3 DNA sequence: TGTGCCTGGAAAGCAGGGGTCCTCTCCTACGAGCAGTACTTC. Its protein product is CAWKAGVLSYEQYF. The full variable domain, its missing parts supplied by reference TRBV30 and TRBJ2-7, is SQTIHQWPATLVQPVGSPLSLECTVEGTSNPNLYWYRQAAGRGLQLLFYSVGIGQISSEVPQNLSASRPQDRQFILSSKKLLLSDSGFYLCAWKAGVLSYEQYFGPGTRLTVT.

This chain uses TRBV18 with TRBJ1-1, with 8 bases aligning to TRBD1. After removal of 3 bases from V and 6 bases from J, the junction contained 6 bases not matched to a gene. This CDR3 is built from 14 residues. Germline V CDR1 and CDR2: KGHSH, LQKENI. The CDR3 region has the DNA TGTGCCAGCTCACCCGAAACAGGGGGGGCTGAAGCTTTCTTT. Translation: CASSPETGGAEAFF.

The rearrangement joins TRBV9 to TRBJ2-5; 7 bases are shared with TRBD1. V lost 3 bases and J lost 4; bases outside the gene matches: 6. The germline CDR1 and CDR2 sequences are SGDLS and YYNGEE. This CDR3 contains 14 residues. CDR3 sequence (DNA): TGTGCCAGCAGCGCACAGGGGAGCTCAGAGACCCAGTACTTC. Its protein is CASSAQGSSETQYF.

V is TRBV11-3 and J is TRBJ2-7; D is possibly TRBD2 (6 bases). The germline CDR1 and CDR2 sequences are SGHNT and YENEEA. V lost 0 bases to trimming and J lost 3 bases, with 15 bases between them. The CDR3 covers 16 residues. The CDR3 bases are TGTGCCAGCAGCTTAGAGCGGGGAGGTGGGGACTACGAGCAGTACTTC. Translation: CASSLERGGGDYEQYF.

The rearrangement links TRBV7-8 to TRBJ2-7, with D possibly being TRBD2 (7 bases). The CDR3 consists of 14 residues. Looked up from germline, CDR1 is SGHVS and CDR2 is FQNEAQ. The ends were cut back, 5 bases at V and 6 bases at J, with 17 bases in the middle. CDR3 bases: TGTGCCAGCAGCCCCCTTGGACTAGGGGGCGAGCAGTACTTC. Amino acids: CASSPLGLGGEQYF. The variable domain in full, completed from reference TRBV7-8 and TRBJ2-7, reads GAGVSQSPRYKVAKRGQDVALRCDPISGHVSLFWYQQALGQGPEFLTYFQNEAQLDKSGLPSDRFFAERPEGSVSTLKIQRTQQEDSAVYLCASSPLGLGGEQYFGPGTRLTVT.

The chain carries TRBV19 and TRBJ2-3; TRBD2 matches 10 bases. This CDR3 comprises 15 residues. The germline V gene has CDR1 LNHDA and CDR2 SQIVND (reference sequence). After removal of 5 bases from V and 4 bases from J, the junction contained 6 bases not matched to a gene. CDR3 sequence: CASSPIAGGPDTQYF. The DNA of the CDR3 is TGTGCCAGTAGTCCAATAGCGGGAGGACCAGATACGCAGTATTTT. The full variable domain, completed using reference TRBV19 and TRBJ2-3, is DGGITQSPKYLFRKEGQNVTLSCEQNLNHDAMYWYRQDPGQGLRLIYYSQIVNDFQKGDIAEGYSVSREKKESFPLTVTSAQKNPTAFYLCASSPIAGGPDTQYFGPGTRLTVL.

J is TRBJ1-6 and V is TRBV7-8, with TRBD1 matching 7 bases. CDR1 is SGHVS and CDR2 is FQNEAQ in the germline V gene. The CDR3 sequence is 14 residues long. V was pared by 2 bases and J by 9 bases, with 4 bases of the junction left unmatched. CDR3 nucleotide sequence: TGTGCCAGCAGCTTACAGGGACAGCCTTCACCCCTCCACTTT. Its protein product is CASSLQGQPSPLHF.

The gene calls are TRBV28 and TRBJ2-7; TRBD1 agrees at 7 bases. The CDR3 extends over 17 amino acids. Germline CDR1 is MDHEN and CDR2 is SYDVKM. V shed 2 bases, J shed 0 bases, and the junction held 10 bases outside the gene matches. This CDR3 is CASSLRYGTASSYEQYF. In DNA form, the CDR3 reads TGTGCCAGCAGTTTACGGTATGGGACAGCGAGCTCCTACGAGCAGTACTTC.

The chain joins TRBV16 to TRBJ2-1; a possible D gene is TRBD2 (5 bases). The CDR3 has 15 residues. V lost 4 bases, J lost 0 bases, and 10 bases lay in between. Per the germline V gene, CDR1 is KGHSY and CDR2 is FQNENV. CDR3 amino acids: CASSLDRGSYNEQFF. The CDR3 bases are TGTGCCAGCAGCCTAGACCGGGGCTCCTACAATGAGCAGTTCTTC.

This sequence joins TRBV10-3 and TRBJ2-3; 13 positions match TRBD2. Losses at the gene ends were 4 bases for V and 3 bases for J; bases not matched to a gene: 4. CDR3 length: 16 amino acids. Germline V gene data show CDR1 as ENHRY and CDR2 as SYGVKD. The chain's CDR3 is CAISASGLAGTDTQYF. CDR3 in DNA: TGTGCCATCAGTGCCTCGGGACTAGCGGGAACAGATACGCAGTATTTT.

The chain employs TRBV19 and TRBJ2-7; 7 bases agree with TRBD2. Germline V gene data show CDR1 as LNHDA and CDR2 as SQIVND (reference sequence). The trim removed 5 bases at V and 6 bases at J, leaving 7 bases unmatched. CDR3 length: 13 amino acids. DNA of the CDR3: TGTGCCAGTAGTTTGAGGGAGGGCGGCGAGCAGTACTTC. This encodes CASSLREGGEQYF.